One and the same sample provided the 7 T cell receptor beta chains below, sequenced in a study of blood T cells in healthy people across ages. Sample-barcoded 5' priming and a J-beta primer mix drove a second PCR of roughly 7 to 11 cycles. Each CDR3 protein gets one entry after TCRdb re-called the 5' RACE reads with MiXCR. Of 1.4 million to 1.5 million distinct CDR3 sequences in the sample, about 43% were seen once. Sequencing input: blood. All receptors derive from a woman aged 18-30 years in good health.

The chain employs TRBV27 and TRBJ1-2; the D is unclear. This CDR3 spans 16 amino acids. The V and J ends lost 6 bases and 2 bases respectively, with 19 bases between them. Germline V gene sequence: CDR1 MNHEY, CDR2 SMNVEV (reference sequence). The CDR3 region is CASSRSPVAVNYGYTF. CDR3 in DNA: TGTGCCAGCAGCCGATCACCGGTCGCTGTGAACTATGGCTACACCTTC.

The rearrangement links TRBV12-5 to TRBJ2-2; D tentatively fits TRBD1 or TRBD2 (6 bases each). The V end lost 2 bases, the J end lost 4 bases, and 14 bases lay between the germline ends. The CDR3 contains 16 residues. CDR1 is LGHNT, CDR2 FRNRAP, per germline. The chain's CDR3 is CASGLSSGEATGELFF. Written as DNA, the CDR3 is TGTGCTAGTGGTTTGTCATCAGGGGAGGCCACCGGGGAGCTGTTTTTT.

The V call is TRBV28, the J call TRBJ2-1, with D perhaps matching TRBD2 (6 bases). This CDR3 is built from 16 residues. Trimming removed 6 bases from V and 3 bases from J, with 18 bases in between. The V gene's germline CDR1 is MDHEN and CDR2 SYDVKM. The chain's CDR3 is CASSRFGGIYYNEQFF. DNA for the CDR3: TGTGCCAGCAGCCGGTTCGGGGGAATTTACTACAATGAGCAGTTCTTC.

This clonotype was seen a few times. Here the CDR3 DNA reads TGTGCCAGCAAGATCAACAGGGATGGCACTGAAGCTTTCTTT. Protein sequence: CASKINRDGTEAFF. The chain couples TRBV6-5 to TRBJ1-1, with a possible D match to TRBD1 (6 bases). Germline lookup yields CDR1 MNHEY and CDR2 SVGAGI. V was trimmed by 7 bases and J by 4 bases, leaving 16 bases between them. The CDR3 is 14 amino acids.

V is TRBV15 and J is TRBJ2-2; D perhaps matches TRBD2 (6 bases). V dropped 0 bases and J dropped 5 bases, with 10 bases sitting between them. Germline V gives CDR1 LNHNV, CDR2 YYDKDF (reference sequence). This CDR3 region has 15 residues. CDR3 sequence: CATSRDQEGTGELFF. The CDR3 DNA is TGTGCCACCAGCAGAGATCAGGAGGGAACCGGGGAGCTGTTTTTT.

This clonotype was counted between two and nine times. The J gene is TRBJ2-7, the V gene TRBV5-6; maybe TRBD1 (5 bases). This CDR3 comprises 12 residues. V gave up 6 bases and J gave up 4 bases, with 11 bases separating them. Germline CDR1 SGHDT, CDR2 YYEEEE. CDR3 loop: CASTRGQYEQYF. Written as DNA, the CDR3 is TGTGCCAGCACCCGTGGACAATACGAGCAGTACTTC.

The sample holds a few counts of this clonotype. V and J are TRBV20-1 and TRBJ2-7, with D possibly being TRBD2 (6 bases). Germline loops: CDR1 DFQATT, CDR2 SNEGSKA (reference sequence). CDR3 length equals 12 residues. V lost 3 bases to trimming and J lost 5 bases, with 11 bases between them. Here the CDR3 reads CSASGSQHEQYF. The CDR3 DNA sequence: TGCAGTGCTAGCGGGAGTCAACACGAGCAGTACTTC.